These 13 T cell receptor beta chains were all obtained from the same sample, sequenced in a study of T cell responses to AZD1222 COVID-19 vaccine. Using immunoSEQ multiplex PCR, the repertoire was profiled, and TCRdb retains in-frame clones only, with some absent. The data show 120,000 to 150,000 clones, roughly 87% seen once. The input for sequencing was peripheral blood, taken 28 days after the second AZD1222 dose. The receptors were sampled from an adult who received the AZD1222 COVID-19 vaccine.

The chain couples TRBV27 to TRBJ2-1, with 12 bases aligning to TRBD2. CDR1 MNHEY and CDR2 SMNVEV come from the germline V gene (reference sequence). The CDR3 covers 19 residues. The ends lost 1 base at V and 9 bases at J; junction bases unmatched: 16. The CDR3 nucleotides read TGTGCCAGCAGTTTATTTTGGACTAGCGGGATTAACGGGATGGTTGAGCAGTTCTTC. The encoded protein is CASSLFWTSGINGMVEQFF.

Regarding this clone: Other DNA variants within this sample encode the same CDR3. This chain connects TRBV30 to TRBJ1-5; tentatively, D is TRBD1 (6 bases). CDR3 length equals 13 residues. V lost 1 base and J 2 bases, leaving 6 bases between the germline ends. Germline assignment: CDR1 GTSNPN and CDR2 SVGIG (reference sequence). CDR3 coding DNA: TGTGCCTGGAGTGGACAGGGCAATCAGCCCCAGCATTTT. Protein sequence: CAWSGQGNQPQHF.

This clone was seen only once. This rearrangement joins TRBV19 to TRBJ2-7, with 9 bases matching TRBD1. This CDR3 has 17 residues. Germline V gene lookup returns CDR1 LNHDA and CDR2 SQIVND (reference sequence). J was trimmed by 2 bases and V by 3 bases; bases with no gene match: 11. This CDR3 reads CASSIWTGTGMTYEQYF. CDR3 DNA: TGTGCCAGTAGTATCTGGACCGGGACAGGGATGACCTACGAGCAGTACTTC.

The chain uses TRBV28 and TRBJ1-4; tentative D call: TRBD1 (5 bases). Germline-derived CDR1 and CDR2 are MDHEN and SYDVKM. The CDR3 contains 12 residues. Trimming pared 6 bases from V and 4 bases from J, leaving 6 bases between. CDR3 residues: CASRTVNEKLFF. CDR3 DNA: TGTGCCAGCAGGACAGTTAATGAAAAACTGTTTTTT.

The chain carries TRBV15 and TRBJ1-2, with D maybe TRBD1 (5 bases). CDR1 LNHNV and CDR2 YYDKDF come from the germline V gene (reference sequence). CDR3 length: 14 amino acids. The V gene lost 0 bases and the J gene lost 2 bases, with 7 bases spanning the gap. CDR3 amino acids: CATSRDRGNYGYTF. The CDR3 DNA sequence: TGTGCCACCAGCAGAGATCGGGGGAACTATGGCTACACCTTC.

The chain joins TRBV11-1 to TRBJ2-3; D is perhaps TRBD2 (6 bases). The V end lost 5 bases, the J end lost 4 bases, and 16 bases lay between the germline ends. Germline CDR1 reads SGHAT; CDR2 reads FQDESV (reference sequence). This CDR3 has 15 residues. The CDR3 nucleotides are TGTGCCAGCAGCGTGGCCCTTTCTAGCGCAGATACGCAGTATTTT. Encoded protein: CASSVALSSADTQYF.

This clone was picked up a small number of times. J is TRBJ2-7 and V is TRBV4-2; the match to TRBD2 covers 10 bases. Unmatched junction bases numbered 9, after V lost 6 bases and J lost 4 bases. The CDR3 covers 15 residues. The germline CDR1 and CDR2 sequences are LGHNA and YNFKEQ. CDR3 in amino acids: CASRRSGRASYEQYF. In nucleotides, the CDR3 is TGTGCCAGCAGGAGAAGCGGGAGGGCCTCGTACGAGCAGTACTTC.

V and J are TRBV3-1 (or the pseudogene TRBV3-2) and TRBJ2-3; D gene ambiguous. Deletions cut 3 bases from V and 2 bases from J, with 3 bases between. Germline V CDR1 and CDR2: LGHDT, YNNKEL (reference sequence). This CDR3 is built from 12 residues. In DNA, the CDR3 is TGTGCCAGCAGCCATGACACAGATACGCAGTATTTT. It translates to CASSHDTDTQYF.

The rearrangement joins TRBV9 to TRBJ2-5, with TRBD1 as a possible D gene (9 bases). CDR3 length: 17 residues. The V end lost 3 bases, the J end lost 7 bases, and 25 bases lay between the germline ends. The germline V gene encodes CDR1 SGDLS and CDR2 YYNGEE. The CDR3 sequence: CASSAPGQGTGGGTQYF. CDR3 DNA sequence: TGTGCCAGCAGCGCACCGGGACAGGGAACGGGAGGGGGGACCCAGTACTTC.

CDR3 sequence reads: CASSQSGQGYNGYTF. In DNA, the CDR3 is TGTGCCAGCAGCCAATCGGGGCAGGGATATAATGGCTACACCTTC. The genes are TRBV16 and TRBJ1-2, with TRBD1 as a possible D gene (5 bases). Germline V gives CDR1 KGHSY, CDR2 FQNENV. V shed 0 bases and J shed 6 bases, with 14 bases lying between them. This CDR3 contains 15 residues.

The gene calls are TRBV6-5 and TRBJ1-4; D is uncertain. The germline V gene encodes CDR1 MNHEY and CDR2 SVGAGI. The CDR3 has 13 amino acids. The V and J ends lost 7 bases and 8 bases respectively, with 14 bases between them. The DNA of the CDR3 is TGTGCCAGCAACCCCCGGGTCATGGAAAAACTGTTTTTT. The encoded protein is CASNPRVMEKLFF.

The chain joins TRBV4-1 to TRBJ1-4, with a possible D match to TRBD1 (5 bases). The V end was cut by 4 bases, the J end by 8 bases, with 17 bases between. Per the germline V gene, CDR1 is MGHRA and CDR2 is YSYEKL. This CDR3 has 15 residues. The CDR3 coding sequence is TGCGCCAGCAGCCGAGCCGGGACCGTGAGCGAAAAACTGTTTTTT. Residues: CASSRAGTVSEKLFF.

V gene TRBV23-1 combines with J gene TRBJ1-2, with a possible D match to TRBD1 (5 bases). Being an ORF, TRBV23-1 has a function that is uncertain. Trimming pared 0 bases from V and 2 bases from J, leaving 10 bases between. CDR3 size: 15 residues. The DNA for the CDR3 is TGCGCCAGCAGTCAATCTCGGGACCCAAACTATGGCTACACCTTC. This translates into CASSQSRDPNYGYTF.